This T cell receptor beta chain was retrieved from a study of molecular identifiers for immune sequencing clone quantification. TCRdb re-derived calls from the PCR reads in MiXCR, one entry per CDR3 protein. The sample includes about 640,000 distinct CDR3 sequences, around 20% of them seen just once. Sorted naive CD8 T cells, 20,000 to 1,000,000, were sequenced from 10%, 30% or 50% RNA. This clonotype was recorded at least ten times. Its antigen is not known. Findings of the study overall: Whereas clones above 20 RNA copies held under 1% of naive-cell molecules, they held over 97% of effector molecules. Highly expanded clone sizes could be underestimated by identical TCR molecules that share a barcode. Spike-in Jurkat TCR RNA from a single cell reportedly registered among about 1 million naive cells.

Germline V gene data show CDR1 as MNHEY and CDR2 as SVGEGT. Deletions cut 1 base from V and 4 bases from J, with 15 bases between. The CDR3 has 16 residues. The rearrangement links TRBV6-2 or TRBV6-3 to TRBJ2-3; D is tentatively TRBD1 or TRBD2 (5 bases each). The specimen was naive CD8+ T cells from blood, with Jurkat cell RNA spiked in. Subset of the sample: FACS-sorted CD8+CD4-CCR7+CD45RA+ naive T cells. The sequence was collected from a human donor in good health. Some libraries in this study had Jurkat cell RNA spiked in. CDR3 bases: TGTGCCAGCAGTTACTGGGGGAGTGTCAATGCAGATACGCAGTATTTT. Translated, it gives CASSYWGSVNADTQYF.